What follows are 8 T cell receptor beta chains derived from one specimen sequenced in a study of shared clonotypes between healthy human individuals. The assay was immunoSEQ multiplex PCR, and TCRdb's table has in-frame clones only and misses some. The top ten hold roughly 0.05% of the sample, which has about 610,000 clones, roughly 97% seen once. The sequenced sample consisted of naive CD4+ T cells sorted from blood. Documented subset: CD45RA+ positively selected. The receptors shown here come from a woman aged 25 to 39 in good health.

About this clone itself: This sample also contains other DNA sequences that code for the same CDR3. V gene TRBV18 combines with J gene TRBJ2-3; D uncertain. V shed 0 bases and J shed 2 bases, with 3 bases lying between them. The CDR3 is 13 residues long. Per the germline V gene, CDR1 is KGHSH and CDR2 is LQKENI. The CDR3 is CASSPPNTDTQYF. As DNA, the CDR3 is TGTGCCAGCTCACCACCTAACACAGATACGCAGTATTTT.

The rearrangement joins TRBV10-3 to TRBJ2-7; a possible D gene is TRBD1 (6 bases). V lost 6 bases and J 7 bases, leaving 13 bases between the germline ends. Germline-derived CDR1 and CDR2 are ENHRY and SYGVKD. The CDR3 has 12 residues. DNA of the CDR3: TGTGCCATCAGCCGGGACAACCGGGAGCAGTACTTC. It specifies CAISRDNREQYF.

The J gene is TRBJ2-7, the V gene TRBV18; 7 bases are a match to TRBD1. Germline V gives CDR1 KGHSH, CDR2 LQKENI. The CDR3 has 13 amino acids. After removal of 2 bases from V and 7 bases from J, the junction contained 5 bases not matched to a gene. DNA of the CDR3: TGTGCCAGCTCACCATACACAGGGGAGGAGCAGTACTTC. Translated: CASSPYTGEEQYF.

The chain recombines TRBV27 with TRBJ2-5; D is perhaps TRBD2 (5 bases). The DNA matches TRBJ2-7 better at its end, which makes the J call doubtful. There are 14 residues in the CDR3. Germline CDR1 is MNHEY and CDR2 is SMNVEV (reference sequence). The CDR3, as DNA: TGTGCCAGCAGGGACTTAAGTTCCCCCTACGAGCAGTACTTC. As protein: CASRDLSSPYEQYF.

V is TRBV5-1 and J is TRBJ1-1, with D possibly being TRBD1 (6 bases). V lost 2 bases and J lost 5, with 13 bases in between. From germline, CDR1 is SGHRS and CDR2 YFSETQ. This CDR3 has 14 amino acids. CDR3: CASSFVTGSTEAFF. CDR3 nucleotides: TGCGCCAGCAGCTTTGTTACAGGGTCGACTGAAGCTTTCTTT.

The V and J genes are TRBV19 and TRBJ1-2; no clear D gene. The CDR3 loop spans 14 amino acids. The V gene's germline CDR1 is LNHDA and CDR2 SQIVND (reference sequence). V lost 1 base and J lost 8, with 14 bases in between. CDR3 region: CASSIVTGSRGYTF. The CDR3 DNA reads as TGTGCCAGTAGTATAGTAACGGGCTCGAGGGGCTACACCTTC.

The J gene is TRBJ2-7, the V gene TRBV19; D unresolved. There are 14 residues in the CDR3. V lost 5 bases to trimming and J lost 5 bases, with 16 bases between them. CDR1 and CDR2 (germline): LNHDA, SQIVND (reference sequence). CDR3 sequence (DNA): TGTGCCAGTAGTCCGCGACATTCATCCCACGAGCAGTACTTC. Protein: CASSPRHSSHEQYF.

The genes are TRBV7-8 and TRBJ1-5; the match to TRBD1 covers 7 bases. The CDR3 contains 15 residues. Germline lookup yields CDR1 SGHVS and CDR2 FQNEAQ. The V and J ends lost 1 base and 1 base, in that order; junction bases with no gene match: 1. CDR3 in amino acids: CASSLEGQSNQPQHF. The CDR3 region has the DNA TGTGCCAGCAGCTTAGAGGGACAGAGCAATCAGCCCCAGCATTTT.